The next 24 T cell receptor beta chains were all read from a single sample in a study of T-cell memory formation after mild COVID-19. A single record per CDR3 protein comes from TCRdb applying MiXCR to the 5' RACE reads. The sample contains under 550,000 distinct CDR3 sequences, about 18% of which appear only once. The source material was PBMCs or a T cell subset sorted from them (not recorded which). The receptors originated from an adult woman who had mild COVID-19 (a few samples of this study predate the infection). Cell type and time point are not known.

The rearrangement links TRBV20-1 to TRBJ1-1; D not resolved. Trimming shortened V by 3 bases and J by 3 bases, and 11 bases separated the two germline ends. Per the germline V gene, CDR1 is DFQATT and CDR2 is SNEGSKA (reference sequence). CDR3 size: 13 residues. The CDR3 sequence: CSASPRAHTEAFF. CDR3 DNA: TGCAGTGCTAGCCCCCGGGCACACACTGAAGCTTTCTTT.

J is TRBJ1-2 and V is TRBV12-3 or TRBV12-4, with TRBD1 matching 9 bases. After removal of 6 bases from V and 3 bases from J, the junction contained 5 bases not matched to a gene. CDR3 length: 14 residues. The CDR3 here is CASRGGQGYYGYTF. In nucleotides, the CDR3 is TGTGCCAGCAGAGGGGGACAGGGCTACTATGGCTACACCTTC.

CDR3 in amino acids: CASSSMDRGETQYF. Written as DNA, the CDR3 is TGTGCCAGCAGCTCGATGGACAGGGGAGAGACCCAGTACTTC. V gene TRBV5-6 combines with J gene TRBJ2-5; 9 bases line up with TRBD1. The germline CDR1 and CDR2 sequences are SGHDT and YYEEEE. V was clipped by 3 bases and J by 4 bases; unmatched bases: 4. The CDR3 length is 14 residues.

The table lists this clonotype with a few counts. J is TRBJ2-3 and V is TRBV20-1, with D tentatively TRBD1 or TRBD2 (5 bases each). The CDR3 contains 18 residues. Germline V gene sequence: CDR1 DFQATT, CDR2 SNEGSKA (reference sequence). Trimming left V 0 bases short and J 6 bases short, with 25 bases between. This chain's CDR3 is CSARDRVGERVRRDTQYF. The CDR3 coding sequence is TGCAGTGCTAGAGACAGGGTCGGAGAAAGGGTCCGGAGGGATACGCAGTATTTT.

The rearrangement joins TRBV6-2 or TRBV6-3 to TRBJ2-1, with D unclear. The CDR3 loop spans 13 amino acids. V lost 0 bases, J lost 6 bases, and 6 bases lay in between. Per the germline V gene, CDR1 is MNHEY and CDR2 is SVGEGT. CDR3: CASSYSTANEQFF. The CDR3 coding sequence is TGTGCCAGCAGTTACTCGACGGCCAATGAGCAGTTCTTC.

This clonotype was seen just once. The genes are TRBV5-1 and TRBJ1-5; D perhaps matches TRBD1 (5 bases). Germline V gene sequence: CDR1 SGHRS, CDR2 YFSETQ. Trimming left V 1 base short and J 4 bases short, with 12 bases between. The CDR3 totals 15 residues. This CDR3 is CASSLSSGGNQPQHF. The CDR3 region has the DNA TGCGCCAGCAGCTTGTCGTCGGGGGGAAATCAGCCCCAGCATTTT.

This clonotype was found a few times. The CDR3 coding sequence is TGCAGTGTCCCGGGACAGGGGAGCTATGGCTACACCTTC. Its protein is CSVPGQGSYGYTF. This chain links TRBV20-1 with TRBJ1-2; 10 nucleotides align to TRBD1. The CDR3 loop spans 13 amino acids. V lost 7 bases and J lost 4; bases outside the gene matches: 6. The V gene's germline CDR1 is DFQATT and CDR2 SNEGSKA (reference sequence).

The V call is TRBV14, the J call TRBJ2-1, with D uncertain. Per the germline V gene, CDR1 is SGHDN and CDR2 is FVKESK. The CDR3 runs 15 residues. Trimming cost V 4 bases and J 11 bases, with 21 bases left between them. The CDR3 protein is CASSLPVGSTPKQFF. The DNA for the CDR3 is TGTGCCAGCAGCCTCCCCGTCGGCTCTACCCCAAAGCAGTTCTTC.

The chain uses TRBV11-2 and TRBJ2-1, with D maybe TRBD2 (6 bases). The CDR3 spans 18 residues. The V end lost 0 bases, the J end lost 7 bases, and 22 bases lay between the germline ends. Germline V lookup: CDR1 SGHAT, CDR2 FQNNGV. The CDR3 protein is CASSLEWGDREAWNEQFF. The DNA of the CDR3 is TGTGCCAGCAGCTTAGAATGGGGGGACCGGGAAGCTTGGAATGAGCAGTTCTTC.

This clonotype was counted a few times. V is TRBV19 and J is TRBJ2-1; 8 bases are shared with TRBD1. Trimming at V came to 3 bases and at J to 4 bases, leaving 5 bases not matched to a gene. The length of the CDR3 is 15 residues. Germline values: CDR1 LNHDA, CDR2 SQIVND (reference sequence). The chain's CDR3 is CASSITGGGYNEQFF. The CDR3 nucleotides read TGTGCCAGTAGTATCACAGGGGGTGGATACAATGAGCAGTTCTTC.

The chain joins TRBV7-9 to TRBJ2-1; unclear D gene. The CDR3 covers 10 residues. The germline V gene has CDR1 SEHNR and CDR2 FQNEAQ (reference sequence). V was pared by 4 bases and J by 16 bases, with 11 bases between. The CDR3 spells CASSSPPVFF. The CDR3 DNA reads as TGTGCCAGCAGCTCGCCGCCGGTTTTCTTC. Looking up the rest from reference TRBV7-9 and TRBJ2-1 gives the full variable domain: DTGVSQNPRHKITKRGQNVTFRCDPISEHNRLYWYRQTLGQGPEFLTYFQNEAQLEKSRLLSDRFSAERPKGSFSTLEIQRTEQGDSAMYLCASSSPPVFFGPGTRLTVL.

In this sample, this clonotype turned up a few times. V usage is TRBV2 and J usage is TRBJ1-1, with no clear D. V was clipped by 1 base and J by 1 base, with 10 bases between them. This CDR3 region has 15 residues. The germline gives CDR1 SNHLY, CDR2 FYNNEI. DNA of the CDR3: TGTGCCAGCAGTGAAGAGGGTCGGGGGAACACTGAAGCTTTCTTT. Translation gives CASSEEGRGNTEAFF.

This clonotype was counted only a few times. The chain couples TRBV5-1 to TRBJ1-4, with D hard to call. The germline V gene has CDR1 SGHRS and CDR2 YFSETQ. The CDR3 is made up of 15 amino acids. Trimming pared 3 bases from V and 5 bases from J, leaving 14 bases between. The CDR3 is CASSSNPGVNEKLFF. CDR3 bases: TGCGCCAGCAGCTCCAATCCGGGCGTCAATGAAAAACTGTTTTTT.

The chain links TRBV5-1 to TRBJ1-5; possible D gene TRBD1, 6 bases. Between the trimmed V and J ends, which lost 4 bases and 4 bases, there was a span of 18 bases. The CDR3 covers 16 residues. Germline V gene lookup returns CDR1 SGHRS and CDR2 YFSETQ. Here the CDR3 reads CASSPDSGGSNQPQHF. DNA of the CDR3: TGCGCCAGCAGCCCAGATTCGGGGGGCAGTAATCAGCCCCAGCATTTT. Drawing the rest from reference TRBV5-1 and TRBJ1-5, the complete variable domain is KAGVTQTPRYLIKTRGQQVTLSCSPISGHRSVSWYQQTPGQGLQFLFEYFSETQRNKGNFPGRFSGRQFSNSRSEMNVSTLELGDSALYLCASSPDSGGSNQPQHFGDGTRLSIL.

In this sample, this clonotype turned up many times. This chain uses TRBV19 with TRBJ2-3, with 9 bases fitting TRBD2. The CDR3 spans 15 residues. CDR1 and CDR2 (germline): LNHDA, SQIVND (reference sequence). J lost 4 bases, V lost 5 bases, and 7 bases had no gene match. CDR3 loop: CASSSTTSGADTQYF. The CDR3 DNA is TGTGCCAGTAGTTCTACGACTAGCGGTGCAGATACGCAGTATTTT.

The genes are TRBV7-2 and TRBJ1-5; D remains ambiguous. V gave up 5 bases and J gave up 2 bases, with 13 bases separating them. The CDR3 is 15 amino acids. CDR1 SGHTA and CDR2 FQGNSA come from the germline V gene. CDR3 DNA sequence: TGTGCCAGCAGCGACCGGGCCCTAGGCAATCAGCCCCAGCATTTT. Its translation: CASSDRALGNQPQHF.

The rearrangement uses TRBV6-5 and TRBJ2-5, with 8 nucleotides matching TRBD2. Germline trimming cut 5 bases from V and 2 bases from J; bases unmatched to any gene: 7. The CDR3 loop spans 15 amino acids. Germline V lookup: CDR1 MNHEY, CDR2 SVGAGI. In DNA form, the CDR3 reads TGTGCCAGCAGTAGGCGGGGGGTCGGACAAGAGACCCAGTACTTC. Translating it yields CASSRRGVGQETQYF.

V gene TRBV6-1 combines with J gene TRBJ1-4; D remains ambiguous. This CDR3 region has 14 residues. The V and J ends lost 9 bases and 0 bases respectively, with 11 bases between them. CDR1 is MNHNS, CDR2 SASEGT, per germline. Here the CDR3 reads CASADFATNEKLFF. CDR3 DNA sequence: TGTGCCAGTGCGGATTTCGCAACTAATGAAAAACTGTTTTTT.

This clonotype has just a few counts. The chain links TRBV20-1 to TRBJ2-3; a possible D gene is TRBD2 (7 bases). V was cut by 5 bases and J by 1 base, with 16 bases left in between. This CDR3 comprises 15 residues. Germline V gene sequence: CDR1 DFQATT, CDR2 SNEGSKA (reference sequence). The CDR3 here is CSASSAGAGTDTQYF. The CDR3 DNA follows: TGCAGTGCTTCAAGTGCGGGGGCCGGCACAGATACGCAGTATTTT.

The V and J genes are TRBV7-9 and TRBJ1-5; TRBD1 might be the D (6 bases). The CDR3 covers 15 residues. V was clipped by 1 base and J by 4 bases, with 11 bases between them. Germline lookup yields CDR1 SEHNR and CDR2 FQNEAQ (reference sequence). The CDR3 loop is CASSLGQGTNQPQHF. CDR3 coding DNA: TGTGCCAGCAGCTTAGGGCAGGGGACAAATCAGCCCCAGCATTTT.

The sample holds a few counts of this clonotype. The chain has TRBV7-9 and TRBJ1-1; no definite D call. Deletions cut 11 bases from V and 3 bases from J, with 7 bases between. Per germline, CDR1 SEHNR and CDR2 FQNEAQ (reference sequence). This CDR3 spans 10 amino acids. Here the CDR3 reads CALSDTEAFF. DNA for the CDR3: TGTGCCCTCTCGGACACTGAAGCTTTCTTT. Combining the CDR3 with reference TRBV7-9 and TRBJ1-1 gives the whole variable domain DTGVSQNPRHKITKRGQNVTFRCDPISEHNRLYWYRQTLGQGPEFLTYFQNEAQLEKSRLLSDRFSAERPKGSFSTLEIQRTEQGDSAMYLCALSDTEAFFGQGTRLTVV.

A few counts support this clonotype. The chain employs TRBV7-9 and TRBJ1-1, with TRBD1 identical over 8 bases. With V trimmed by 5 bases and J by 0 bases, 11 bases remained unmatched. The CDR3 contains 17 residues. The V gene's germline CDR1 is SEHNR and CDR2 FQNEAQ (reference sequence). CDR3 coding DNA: TGTGCCAGCAGCACATCTGACAGGGGAGGGGTGAACACTGAAGCTTTCTTT. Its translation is CASSTSDRGGVNTEAFF. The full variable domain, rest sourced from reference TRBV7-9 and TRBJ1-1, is DTGVSQNPRHKITKRGQNVTFRCDPISEHNRLYWYRQTLGQGPEFLTYFQNEAQLEKSRLLSDRFSAERPKGSFSTLEIQRTEQGDSAMYLCASSTSDRGGVNTEAFFGQGTRLTVV.

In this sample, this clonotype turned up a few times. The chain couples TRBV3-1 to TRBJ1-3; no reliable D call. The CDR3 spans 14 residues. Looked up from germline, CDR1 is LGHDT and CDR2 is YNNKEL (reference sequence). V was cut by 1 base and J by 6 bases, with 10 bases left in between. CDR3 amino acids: CASSQGRILNTIYF. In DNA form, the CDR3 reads TGTGCCAGCAGCCAAGGACGGATTCTAAACACCATATATTTT.

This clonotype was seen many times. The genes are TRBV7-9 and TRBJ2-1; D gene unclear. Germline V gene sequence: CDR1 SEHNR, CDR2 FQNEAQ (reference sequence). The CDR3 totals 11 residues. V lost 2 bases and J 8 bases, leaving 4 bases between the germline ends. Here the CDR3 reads CASSLSYEQFF. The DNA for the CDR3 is TGTGCCAGCAGCTTATCGTATGAGCAGTTCTTC.